This entry is about one T cell receptor (beta chain). There are 16 residues in the CDR3. Per the germline V gene, CDR1 is MNHEY and CDR2 is SVGAGI. The sample belongs to a study of cytomegalovirus exposure and HLA in healthy donors. PCR employed 60 Vbeta and 13 Jbeta primers. Profiled with immunoSEQ multiplex PCR; TCRdb holds only in-frame clones, not every one. The data show about 120,000 clones, 60% to 80% seen once. The sequenced sample was PBMCs. The chain couples TRBV6-5 to TRBJ2-5, with D possibly being TRBD2 (5 bases). Gene TRBJ2-7 matches the end of the DNA better, so the J call may be wrong. This receptor was obtained from a man aged 45-65 years in good health and CMV-seropositive. CDR3 residues: CASSYSRWESSYEQYF. CDR3 nucleotides: TGTGCCAGCAGTTACTCGAGGTGGGAGAGCTCCTACGAGCAGTACTTC.